Described below is a single TCR beta chain sequence and its context. The target antigen is unknown. Here immunoSEQ multiplex PCR was the method, and the copy in TCRdb shows in-frame clones only, minus some. Of about 90,000 clones listed, about 82% are singletons. Germline values: CDR1 SGHNT, CDR2 YYREEE (reference sequence). Trimming shortened V by 0 bases and J by 7 bases, and 10 bases separated the two germline ends. The CDR3 contains 13 residues. The time point denotes: blood 4 weeks post-SBRT, at nephrectomy. Treatment of the sample: 15 Gy SBRT to primary tumor, nephrectomy 4 weeks later. Nephrectomy followed 15 Gy stereotactic body radiation by 4 weeks. Clear cell pathology was present in this patient's renal cell carcinoma. This sample was taken from a study of radiation and T cells in renal cell carcinoma. Whole-study findings and limits: From baseline, blood top tumor clonotypes peaked at 2 weeks post-radiation.

This rearrangement joins TRBV5-4 to TRBJ1-2, with a possible D match to TRBD1 (5 bases). This sample comprised blood, obtained from a patient whose treatment included radiotherapy and nephrectomy. This TCR derives from a man aged 50-60 years with renal cell carcinoma. Here the CDR3 reads CASSLDRFAGYTF. For the CDR3, the DNA is TGTGCCAGCAGCTTGGACAGGTTCGCTGGCTACACCTTC.